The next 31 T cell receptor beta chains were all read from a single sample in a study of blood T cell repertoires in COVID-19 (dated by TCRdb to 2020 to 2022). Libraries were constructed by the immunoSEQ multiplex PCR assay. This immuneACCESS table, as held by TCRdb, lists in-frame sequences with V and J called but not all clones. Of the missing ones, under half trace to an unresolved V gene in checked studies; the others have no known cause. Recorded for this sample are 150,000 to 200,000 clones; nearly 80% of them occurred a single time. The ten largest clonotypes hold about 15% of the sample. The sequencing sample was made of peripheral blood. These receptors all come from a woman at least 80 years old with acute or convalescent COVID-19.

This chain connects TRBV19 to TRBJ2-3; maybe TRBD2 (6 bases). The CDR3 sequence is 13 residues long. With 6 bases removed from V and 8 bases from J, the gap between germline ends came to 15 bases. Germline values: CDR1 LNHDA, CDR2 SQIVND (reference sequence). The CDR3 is CASSTGATGTQYF. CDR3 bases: TGTGCCAGTAGCACGGGAGCCACGGGTACGCAGTATTTT.

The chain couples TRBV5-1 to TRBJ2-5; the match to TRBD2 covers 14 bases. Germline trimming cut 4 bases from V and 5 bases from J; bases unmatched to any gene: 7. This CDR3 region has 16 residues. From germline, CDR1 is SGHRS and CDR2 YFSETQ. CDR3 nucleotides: TGCGCCAGCAGCCCCGGGACTAGCGGGGGTATGGAGACCCAGTACTTC. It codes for CASSPGTSGGMETQYF.

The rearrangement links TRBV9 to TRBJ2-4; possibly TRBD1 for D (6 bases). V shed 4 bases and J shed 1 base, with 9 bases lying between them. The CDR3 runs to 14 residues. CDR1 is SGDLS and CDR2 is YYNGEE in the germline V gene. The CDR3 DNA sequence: TGTGCCAGCAGCCCAAGGGGGGCCAAAAACATTCAGTACTTC. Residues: CASSPRGAKNIQYF.

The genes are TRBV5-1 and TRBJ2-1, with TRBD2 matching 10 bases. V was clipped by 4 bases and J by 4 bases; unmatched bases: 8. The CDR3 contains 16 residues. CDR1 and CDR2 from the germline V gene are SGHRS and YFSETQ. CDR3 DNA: TGCGCCAGCAGCCCGAGACTAGCGGGCGGATACAATGAGCAGTTCTTC. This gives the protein CASSPRLAGGYNEQFF.

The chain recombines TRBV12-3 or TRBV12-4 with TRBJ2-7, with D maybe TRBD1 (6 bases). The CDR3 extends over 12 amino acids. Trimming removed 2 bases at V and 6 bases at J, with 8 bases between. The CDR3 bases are TGTGCCAGCAGTTTACGACAGGCCGAGCAGTACTTC. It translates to CASSLRQAEQYF.

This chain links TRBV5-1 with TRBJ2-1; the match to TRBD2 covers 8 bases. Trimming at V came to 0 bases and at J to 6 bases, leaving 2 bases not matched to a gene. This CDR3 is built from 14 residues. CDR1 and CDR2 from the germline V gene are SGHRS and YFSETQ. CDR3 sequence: CASSLAAGGNEQFF. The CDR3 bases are TGCGCCAGCAGCTTGGCGGCGGGGGGCAATGAGCAGTTCTTC. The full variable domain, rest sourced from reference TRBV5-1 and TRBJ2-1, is KAGVTQTPRYLIKTRGQQVTLSCSPISGHRSVSWYQQTPGQGLQFLFEYFSETQRNKGNFPGRFSGRQFSNSRSEMNVSTLELGDSALYLCASSLAAGGNEQFFGPGTRLTVL.

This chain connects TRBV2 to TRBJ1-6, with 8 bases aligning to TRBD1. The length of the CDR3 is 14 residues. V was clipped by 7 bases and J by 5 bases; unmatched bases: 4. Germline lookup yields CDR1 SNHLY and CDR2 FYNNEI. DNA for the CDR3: TGTGCCAGCAATACGGACAGGGATAATTCACCCCTCCACTTT. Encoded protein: CASNTDRDNSPLHF.

CDR3 in amino acids: CASSGQGIDEQYF. Written as DNA, the CDR3 is TGTGCCAGCAGCGGACAGGGTATCGACGAGCAGTACTTC. V and J are TRBV27 and TRBJ2-7; 8 bases match TRBD1. Germline CDR1 reads MNHEY; CDR2 reads SMNVEV (reference sequence). V shed 6 bases and J 5 bases; nucleotides not matched to a gene: 6. The CDR3 spans 13 residues.

CDR3 coding DNA: TGTGCCAGCAGCTCTCTAGCGGGGGGGGAGCAAGGGCGGTATTTT. Residues: CASSSLAGGEQGRYF. This chain connects TRBV5-5 to TRBJ2-3; 12 bases line up with TRBD2. The V gene's germline CDR1 is SGHKS and CDR2 YYEKEE (reference sequence). V trimming: 3 bases; J trimming: 14 bases; junction bases outside the gene matches: 13. The CDR3 totals 15 residues.

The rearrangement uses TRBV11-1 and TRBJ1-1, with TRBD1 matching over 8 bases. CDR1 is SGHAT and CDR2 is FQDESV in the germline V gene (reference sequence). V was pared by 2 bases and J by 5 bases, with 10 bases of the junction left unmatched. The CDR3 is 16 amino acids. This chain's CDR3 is CASSLRGTGGLTEAFF. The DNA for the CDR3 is TGTGCCAGCAGCTTAAGGGGTACAGGGGGTTTGACTGAAGCTTTCTTT.

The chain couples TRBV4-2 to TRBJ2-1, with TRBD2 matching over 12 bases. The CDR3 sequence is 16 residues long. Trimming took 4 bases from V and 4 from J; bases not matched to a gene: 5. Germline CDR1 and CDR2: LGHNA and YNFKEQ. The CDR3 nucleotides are TGTGCCAGCAGCCTAGAGACTAGCGGGAGTTACAATGAGCAGTTCTTC. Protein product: CASSLETSGSYNEQFF.

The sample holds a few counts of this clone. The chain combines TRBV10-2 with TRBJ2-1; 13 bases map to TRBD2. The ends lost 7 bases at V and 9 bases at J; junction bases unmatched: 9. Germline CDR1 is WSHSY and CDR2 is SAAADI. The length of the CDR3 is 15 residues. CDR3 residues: CASNLGLAGVVEQFF. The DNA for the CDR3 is TGCGCCAGCAATCTAGGACTAGCGGGAGTGGTTGAGCAGTTCTTC.

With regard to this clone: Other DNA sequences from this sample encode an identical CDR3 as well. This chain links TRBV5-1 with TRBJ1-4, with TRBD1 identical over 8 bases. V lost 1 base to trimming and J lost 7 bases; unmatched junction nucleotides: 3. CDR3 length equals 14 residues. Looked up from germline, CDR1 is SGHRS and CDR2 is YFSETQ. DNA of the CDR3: TGCGCCAGCAGCTTGTCAGGGGGCGGTGAAAAACTGTTTTTT. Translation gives CASSLSGGGEKLFF.

CDR3: CASGETMNTEAFF. Here the CDR3 DNA reads TGTGCCAGCGGGGAGACTATGAACACTGAAGCTTTCTTT. This chain links TRBV12-3 or TRBV12-4 with TRBJ1-1; D ambiguous. This CDR3 region has 13 residues. Trimming took off 8 bases at V and 0 bases at J, with 10 bases between the two ends.

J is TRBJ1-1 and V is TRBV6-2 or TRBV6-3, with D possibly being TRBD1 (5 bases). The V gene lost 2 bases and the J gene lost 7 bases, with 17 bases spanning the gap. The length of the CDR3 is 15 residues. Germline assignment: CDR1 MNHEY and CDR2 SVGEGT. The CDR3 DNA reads TGTGCCAGCAGTTACAGCCGGGGGTGGGAGGGTGAAGCTTTCTTT. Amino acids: CASSYSRGWEGEAFF.

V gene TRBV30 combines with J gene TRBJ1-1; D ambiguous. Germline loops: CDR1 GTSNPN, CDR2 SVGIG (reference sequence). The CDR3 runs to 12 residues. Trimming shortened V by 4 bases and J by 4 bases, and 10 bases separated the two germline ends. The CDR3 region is CAWTSGSTEAFF. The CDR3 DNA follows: TGTGCCTGGACGTCGGGGAGCACTGAAGCTTTCTTT.

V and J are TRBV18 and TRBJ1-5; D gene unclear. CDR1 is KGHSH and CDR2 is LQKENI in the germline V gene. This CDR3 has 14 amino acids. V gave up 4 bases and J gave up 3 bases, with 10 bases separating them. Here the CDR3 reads CASSLQALNQPQHF. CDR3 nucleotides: TGTGCCAGCTCACTTCAGGCTCTCAATCAGCCCCAGCATTTT.

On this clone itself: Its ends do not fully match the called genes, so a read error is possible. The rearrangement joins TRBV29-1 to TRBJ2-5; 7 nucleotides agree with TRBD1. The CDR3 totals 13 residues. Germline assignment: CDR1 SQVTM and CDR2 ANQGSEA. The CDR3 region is CSVARTGQEAQYF. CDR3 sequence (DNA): TGCAGCGTTGCCCGGACAGGACAAGAGGCCCAGTACTTC.

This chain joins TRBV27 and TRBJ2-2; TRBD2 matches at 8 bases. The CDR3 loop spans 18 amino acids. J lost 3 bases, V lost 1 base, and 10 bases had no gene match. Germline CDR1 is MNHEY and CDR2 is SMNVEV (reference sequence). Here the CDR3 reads CASSLLARSGSHTGELFF. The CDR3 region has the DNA TGTGCCAGCAGTTTATTGGCACGGAGCGGGAGTCACACCGGGGAGCTGTTTTTT.

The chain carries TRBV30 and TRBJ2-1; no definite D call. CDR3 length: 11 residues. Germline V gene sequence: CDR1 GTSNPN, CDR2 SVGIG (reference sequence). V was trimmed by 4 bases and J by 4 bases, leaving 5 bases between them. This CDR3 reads CAWMTYNEQFF. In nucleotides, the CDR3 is TGTGCCTGGATGACATACAATGAGCAGTTCTTC.

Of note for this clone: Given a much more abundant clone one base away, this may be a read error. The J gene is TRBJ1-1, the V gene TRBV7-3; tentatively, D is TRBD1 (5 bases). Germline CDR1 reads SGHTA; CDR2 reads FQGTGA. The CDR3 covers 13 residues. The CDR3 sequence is CASSRQMNTETFF. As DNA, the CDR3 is TGTGCCAGCAGTCGACAGATGAACACTGAAACTTTCTTT.

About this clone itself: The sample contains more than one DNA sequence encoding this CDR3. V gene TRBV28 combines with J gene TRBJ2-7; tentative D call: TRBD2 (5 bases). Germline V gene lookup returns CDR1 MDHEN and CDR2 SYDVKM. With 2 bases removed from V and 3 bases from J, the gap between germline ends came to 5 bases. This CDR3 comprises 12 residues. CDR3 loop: CASSLGSYEQYF. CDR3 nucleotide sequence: TGTGCCAGCAGTTTAGGGAGCTACGAGCAGTACTTC.

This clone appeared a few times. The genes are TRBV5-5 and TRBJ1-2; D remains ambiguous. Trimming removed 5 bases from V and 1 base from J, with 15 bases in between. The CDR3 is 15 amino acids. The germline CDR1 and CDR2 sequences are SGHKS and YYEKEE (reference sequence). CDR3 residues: CASRAPHSGNYGYTF. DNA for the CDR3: TGTGCCAGCAGAGCGCCCCACTCCGGTAACTATGGCTACACCTTC.

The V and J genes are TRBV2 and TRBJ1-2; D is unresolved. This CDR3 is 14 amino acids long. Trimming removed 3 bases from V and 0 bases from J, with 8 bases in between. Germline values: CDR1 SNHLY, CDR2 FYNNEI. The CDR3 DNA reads TGTGCCAGCAGTGAGTGGAGTTCTAACTATGGCTACACCTTC. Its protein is CASSEWSSNYGYTF.

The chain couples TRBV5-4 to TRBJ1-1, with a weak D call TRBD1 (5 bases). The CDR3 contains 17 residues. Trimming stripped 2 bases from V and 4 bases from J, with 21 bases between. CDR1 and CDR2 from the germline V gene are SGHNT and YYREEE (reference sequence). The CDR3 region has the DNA TGTGCCAGCAGCTTAAGTTCAGGGTCGCTAAAGGGCACTGAAGCTTTCTTT. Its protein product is CASSLSSGSLKGTEAFF. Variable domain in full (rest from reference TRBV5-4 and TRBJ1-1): ETGVTQSPTHLIKTRGQQVTLRCSSQSGHNTVSWYQQALGQGPQFIFQYYREEENGRGNFPPRFSGLQFPNYSSELNVNALELDDSALYLCASSLSSGSLKGTEAFFGQGTRLTVV.

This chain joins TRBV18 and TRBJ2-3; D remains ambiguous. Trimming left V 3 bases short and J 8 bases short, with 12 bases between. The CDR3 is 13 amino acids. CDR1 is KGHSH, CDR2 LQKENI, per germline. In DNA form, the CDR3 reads TGTGCCAGCTCACCCGTTCCCTTGGCTACGCAGTATTTT. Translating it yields CASSPVPLATQYF. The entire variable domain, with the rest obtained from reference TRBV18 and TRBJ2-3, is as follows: NAGVMQNPRHLVRRRGQEARLRCSPMKGHSHVYWYRQLPEEGLKFMVYLQKENIIDESGMPKERFSAEFPKEGPSILRIQQVVRGDSAAYFCASSPVPLATQYFGPGTRLTVL.

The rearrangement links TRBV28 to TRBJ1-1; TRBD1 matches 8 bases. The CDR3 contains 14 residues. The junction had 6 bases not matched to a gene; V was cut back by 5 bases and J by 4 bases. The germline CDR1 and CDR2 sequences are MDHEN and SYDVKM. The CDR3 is CASSRLTGVTEAFF. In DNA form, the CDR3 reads TGTGCCAGCAGTAGGCTGACAGGGGTCACTGAAGCTTTCTTT. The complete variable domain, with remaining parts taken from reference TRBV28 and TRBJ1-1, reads DVKVTQSSRYLVKRTGEKVFLECVQDMDHENMFWYRQDPGLGLRLIYFSYDVKMKEKGDIPEGYSVSREKKERFSLILESASTNQTSMYLCASSRLTGVTEAFFGQGTRLTVV.

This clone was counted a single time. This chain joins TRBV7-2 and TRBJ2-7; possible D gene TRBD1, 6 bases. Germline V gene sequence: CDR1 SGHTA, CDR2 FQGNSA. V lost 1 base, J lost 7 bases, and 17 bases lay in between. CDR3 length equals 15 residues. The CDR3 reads CASSLDQGSLREQYF. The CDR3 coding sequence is TGTGCCAGCAGCTTAGATCAGGGGTCCTTGAGGGAGCAGTACTTC.

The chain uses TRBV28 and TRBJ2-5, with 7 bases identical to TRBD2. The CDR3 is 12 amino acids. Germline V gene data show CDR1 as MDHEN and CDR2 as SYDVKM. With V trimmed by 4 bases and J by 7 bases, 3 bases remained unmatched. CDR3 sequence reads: CASSWGRVTQYF. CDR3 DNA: TGTGCCAGCAGTTGGGGGAGGGTGACCCAGTACTTC.

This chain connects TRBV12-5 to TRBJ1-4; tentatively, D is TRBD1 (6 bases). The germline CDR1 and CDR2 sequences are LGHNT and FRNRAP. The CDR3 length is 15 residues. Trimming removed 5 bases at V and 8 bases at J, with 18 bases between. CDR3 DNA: TGTGCTAGTGGTCCGGGACACCAACTGAGAGAAAAACTGTTTTTT. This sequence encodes CASGPGHQLREKLFF.

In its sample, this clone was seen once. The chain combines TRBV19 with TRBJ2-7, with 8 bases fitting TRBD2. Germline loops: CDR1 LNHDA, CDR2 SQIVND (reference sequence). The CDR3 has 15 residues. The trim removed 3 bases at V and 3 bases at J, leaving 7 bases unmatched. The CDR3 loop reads CASSMASGPVYEQYF. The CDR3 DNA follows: TGTGCCAGTAGTATGGCTAGCGGGCCGGTCTACGAGCAGTACTTC.